This TCR beta chain was profiled in a study of CD8 T cells in Susac syndrome. Whole-study context: When blood was collected, patients with Susac syndrome were therapy-naive, were taking corticosteroids, or were receiving intravenous immunoglobulin alone.

V lost 6 bases to trimming and J lost 1 base, with 9 bases between them. The CDR3 runs to 14 residues. Reverse transcription used roughly 0.5 to 1 ug RNA and random hexamers. It was immunoSEQ multiplex PCR that amplified TCR beta CDR3 across 54 Vbeta and 13 Jbeta. MiXCR, run by TCRdb on the immunoSEQ multiplex PCR reads, gives a single entry per CDR3 protein. Counted here are about 190,000 distinct CDR3 sequences, 75% to 95% occurring once; the ten biggest clones make up around 0.1%. This chain connects TRBV12-3 or TRBV12-4 to TRBJ2-2; D unresolved. The sample taken for sequencing was CD4+ T cells from PBMCs. The TCR sequence derives from a human donor with Susac syndrome. The CDR3 sequence: CASSYSGNTGELFF. The DNA for the CDR3 is TGTGCCAGCAGCTATTCCGGGAACACCGGGGAGCTGTTTTTT.